This T cell receptor (beta chain) was captured in a study of T cells in Graves' hyperthyroidism and ophthalmopathy. This clonotype was seen repeatedly, ten times or more. Its matching antigen is unknown. The CDR3 totals 13 residues. Germline values: CDR1 ENHRY, CDR2 SYGVKD. Deletions cut 3 bases from V and 5 bases from J, with 10 bases between. Regarding the study as a whole: The model made its ophthalmopathy prediction, and onset followed a median approximately six months later. Ophthalmopathy cases were set apart from stable hyperthyroidism by a 13 V-J model.

TCR beta CDR3 sequences were amplified from RNA transcripts. First-round RT-PCR of the TCR CDR3 relied on the HTBI primer set. TCRdb re-called the multiplex PCR reads through MiXCR, storing one row per CDR3 protein. Of some 600,000 distinct CDR3 sequences in the sample, around 14% were seen once. This TCR was sampled from a woman in her twenties or thirties with Graves' hyperthyroidism that later progressed to Graves' ophthalmopathy. V gene TRBV10-3 combines with J gene TRBJ1-2; D remains unclear. Sequenced sample: blood. The CDR3 region has the DNA TGTGCCATCAGTGACGGCAGAGAATATGGCTACACCTTC. It specifies CAISDGREYGYTF.